This TCR beta chain derives from a study of T cells in localized non-small cell lung cancer. Produced via immunoSEQ multiplex PCR; TCRdb's table is partial and in-frame only. The data hold about 32,000 clones, with roughly 86% observed a single time. General observations from the study: Among the tissues sampled, uninvolved adjacent lung had the highest T cell clonality, above tumor. Higher T cell density in the blood was associated with longer overall survival, whereas higher adjacent-lung clonality associated with shorter survival. Appearances in adjacent lung were noted for a median approximately 52 of the top 100 tumor clones.

As concerns this clone: Its specificity is unknown.

The CDR3 loop spans 13 amino acids. The ends were cut back, 6 bases at V and 5 bases at J, with 13 bases in the middle. CDR1 MNHEY and CDR2 SMNVEV come from the germline V gene (reference sequence). This receptor was identified in a woman aged 35 to 69 with stage III lung adenocarcinoma. The V gene is TRBV27, the J gene TRBJ1-1, with no clear D. Specimen: peripheral blood mononuclear cells, collected before any cancer treatment. The CDR3 region is CASRTTRGTEAFF. The CDR3 bases are TGTGCCAGCAGAACGACGCGTGGGACTGAAGCTTTCTTT.